The subject of this entry is one T cell receptor (beta chain). This clonotype has more than one count but fewer than ten. The antigen it binds to is not known. Nothing much larger sits one base from this clone, and base qualities are not available. The data originate from a study of T cell repertoires in cytomegalovirus infection (dated by TCRdb to about 2019). General notes on the study: Donor HLA type was relevant to the analysis, as public TCR beta signatures indicated carriage of CMV infection together with the matching HLA type. Beyond this particular receptor, the publication reports: Cumulative frequency of public TCR beta family members discriminated carriers of CMV infection plus the relevant HLA type in this cohort and an independent approximately 350-donor cohort. The ex vivo response was dominated by HLA-C-restricted CMV-specific TCR beta clonotypes, which also provided the single most frequent clonotype in two of eight donors.

Sequencing was carried out with an Illumina HiSeq 1500. TCRdb reprocessing: public reads trimmed at Q25 with fastp, clones called with MiXCR, in-frame beta chains kept. Entries are consolidated by CDR3 protein sequence, retaining the most common genes and DNA. The sample table records more than 350,000 distinct CDR3 sequences; roughly a third of these occur just once. Approximately 14% of the sample is held by the ten biggest clonotypes. The CDR1 and CDR2 encoded by the germline V gene (reference sequence) are LNHDA and SQIVND. Trimming removed 4 bases from V and 3 bases from J; the gene matches leave 6 bases unexplained. The CDR3 has 16 amino acids, counting the end cysteine and phenylalanine. Only the CDR3 DNA stays, 48 bases, in frame from base 1.

The material sequenced was PBMCs. The chain uses TRBV19 and TRBJ2-6; the central 7 bases match TRBD2. The TCR comes from a human donor in good health (CMV status not recorded). Some clones in this sample may be carry-over from other donors' samples. The DNA sequence reads TGTGCCAGTAGTAATCCGGGGGGTGGTGGGGCCAACGTCCTGACTTTC. The encoded protein is CASSNPGGGGANVLTF.